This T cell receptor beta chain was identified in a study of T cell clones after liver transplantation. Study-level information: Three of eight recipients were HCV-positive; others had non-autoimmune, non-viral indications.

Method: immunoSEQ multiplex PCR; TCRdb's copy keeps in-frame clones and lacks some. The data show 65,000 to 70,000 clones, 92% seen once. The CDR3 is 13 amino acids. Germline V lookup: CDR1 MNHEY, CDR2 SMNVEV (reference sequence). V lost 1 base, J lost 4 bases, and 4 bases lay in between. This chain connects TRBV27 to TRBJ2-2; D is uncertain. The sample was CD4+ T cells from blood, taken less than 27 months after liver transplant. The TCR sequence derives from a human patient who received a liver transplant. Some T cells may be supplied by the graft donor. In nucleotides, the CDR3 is TGTGCCAGCAGTTTATGGGTCACCGGGGAGCTGTTTTTT. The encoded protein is CASSLWVTGELFF.